This is a list of T cell receptor beta chains from one sample in a study of CD8+CD57+ T cells in acquired aplastic anemia. MiXCR, applied by TCRdb to the reads, yields one record per CDR3 protein. This sample has around 50,000 distinct CDR3 sequences, with over 60% found just once. The specimen was sorted CD4+, CD8+, or CD8+CD57+ T cells (not recorded which) from PBMCs. Receptors were obtained from a human donor in good health, serving as a control. CDR3s leave out the opening cysteine and the closing phenylalanine or tryptophan.

TRBV7-9,TRBJ2-5,AISVGETQY
TRBV9,TRBJ1-1,ASRPGTAYTEAF
TRBV20-1,TRBJ2-7,SARGTADYEQY
TRBV7-8,TRBJ2-7,ASGGDGSTYEQY
TRBV29-1,TRBJ1-2,SVDQGGNYGYT
TRBV19,TRBJ2-7,ASSWGTVSYEQY
TRBV7-2,TRBJ2-3,ASSSGSTDTQY
TRBV5-5,TRBJ2-7,ASSLQGGYYEQY
TRBV19,TRBJ2-3,ASSERGGGTDTQY
TRBV25-1,TRBJ2-7,ASSISALGVYEQY
TRBV7-2,TRBJ2-7,ASSFVYEQY
TRBV2,TRBJ2-7,ASRALGGLGEQY
TRBV20-1,TRBJ2-3,SAKPGSVGTDTQY
TRBV10-3,TRBJ1-1,AISEGTSGVWGTEAF
TRBV5-6,TRBJ2-7,ASSFGVSYEQY
TRBV24-1,TRBJ2-7,ATSDDDRARNEQY
TRBV6-2/TRBV6-3,TRBJ2-2,ASSTSLYGELF
TRBV3-1,TRBJ2-3,ASSQVGGSTDTQY
TRBV29-1,TRBJ2-1,SVEVAGEDNEQF
TRBV2,TRBJ1-1,ASRVELAEAF
TRBV24-1,TRBJ1-5,ATSGGGNNQPQH
TRBV7-9,TRBJ1-4,ASSLSQTHEKLF
TRBV10-3,TRBJ1-2,AISEAFYGYT
TRBV7-2,TRBJ2-7,ASSQPGTARYEQY
TRBV30,TRBJ2-7,AWATGRTYEQY
TRBV2,TRBJ2-1,ASSDLRGTNEQF
TRBV20-1,TRBJ2-2,SARVVATGELF
TRBV7-4,TRBJ1-1,ASSLLVEAF
TRBV10-1,TRBJ2-7,ASIVADRGHEQY
TRBV25-1,TRBJ1-4,ASTSPNEKLF
TRBV2,TRBJ1-1,ASRQGAREAF
TRBV20-1,TRBJ1-6,SAQDRLDSPLH
TRBV10-3,TRBJ2-7,ASSYHREGHYEQY
TRBV25-1,TRBJ2-1,ASSGRVSNEQF
TRBV9,TRBJ2-3,ASSRLAGLPGGDTQY
TRBV7-3,TRBJ2-3,ASSLTGSTDTQY
TRBV29-1,TRBJ2-7,SVGNDAGEQY
TRBV2,TRBJ1-2,ASSEDPNPGYGYT
TRBV15,TRBJ2-1,ATSIGTSGWNEQF
TRBV27,TRBJ2-3,ASSLMGDTQY